This T cell receptor (beta chain) came from a study of T cells in Graves' hyperthyroidism and ophthalmopathy. General study findings and limits: Blood held most thyroid clonotypes expanded above 0.001 frequency.

The CDR3 runs 11 residues. The germline V and J ends were trimmed by 8 bases and 2 bases, with 10 bases remaining between them. CDR1 and CDR2 (germline): SQVTM, ANQGSEA. Regarding this clonotype: What it binds is unknown.

RNA transcripts provided the source from which TCR beta CDR3 regions were amplified. With the HTBI primer set, the TCR CDR3 went through a first round of RT-PCR. TCRdb re-derived calls from the multiplex PCR reads in MiXCR, one entry per CDR3 protein. Here the sample spans roughly 500,000 distinct CDR3 sequences, about 45% being singletons. This receptor was obtained from an adult woman with Graves' disease, either hyperthyroidism or ophthalmopathy (not recorded which). This rearrangement joins TRBV29-1 to TRBJ2-7; maybe TRBD1 (6 bases). Input material: peripheral blood or thyroid tissue (not recorded which). In DNA form, the CDR3 reads TGCAGCTTAGGGGGAGCCTACGAGCAGTACTTC. Translated, it gives CSLGGAYEQYF.